A selection of T cell receptor beta chains follows, all from one sample in a study of control samples from healthy donors and cancer patients. Generated by immunoSEQ multiplex PCR, the TCRdb table keeps only in-frame clones and is missing some. The table shows some 120,000 clones, with roughly 91% occurring only once. The sample consisted of PBMCs. The origin of the receptors is a man aged 50-60 years with head and neck cancer. The CDR3 runs from the conserved cysteine through the conserved F or W. Fields, in order: clone size, D gene, V gene, J gene, CDR3 protein, CDR3 DNA. A D gene is named only where the DNA matches it firmly. A clone size is listed for some rows: how often the clone was seen (once, few, many), or a class if it is expanded.

-	-	TRBV7-2	TRBJ1-4	CASSLGGPAGEKLFF	TGTGCCAGCAGCTTAGGGGGTCCTGCGGGTGAAAAACTGTTTTTT
-	-	TRBV14	TRBJ2-5	CASSPMEGYPPETQYF	TGTGCCAGCAGCCCCATGGAGGGCTACCCCCCAGAGACCCAGTACTTC
-	-	TRBV19	TRBJ1-3	CASSPQVYSGNTIYF	TGTGCCAGTAGTCCACAGGTCTACTCTGGAAACACCATATATTTT
-	-	TRBV6-6	TRBJ1-6	CASSPQESPLHF	TGTGCCAGCAGCCCACAGGAATCACCCCTCCACTTT
-	-	TRBV4-3	TRBJ1-1	CASSRFPKGPRGTEAFF	TGCGCCAGCAGCCGATTTCCAAAGGGTCCCAGGGGCACTGAAGCTTTCTTT
-	-	TRBV19	TRBJ1-6	CASSIGTAYNSPLHF	TGTGCCAGTAGTATAGGGACAGCGTATAATTCACCCCTCCACTTT
-	TRBD2	TRBV30	TRBJ2-3	CAWAGLAVITDTQYF	TGTGCCTGGGCGGGACTAGCGGTTATCACAGATACGCAGTATTTT
-	TRBD1	TRBV6-2/TRBV6-3	TRBJ1-2	CASSPTGAGNYGYTF	TGTGCCAGCAGTCCGACAGGGGCCGGGAACTATGGCTACACCTTC
-	-	TRBV19	TRBJ2-2	CASSIDLGGLNTGELFF	TGTGCCAGTAGTATAGATCTCGGGGGGCTTAACACCGGGGAGCTGTTTTTT
-	-	TRBV2	TRBJ1-2	CASSTGRNYGYTF	TGTGCCAGCAGTACGGGAAGAAACTATGGCTACACCTTC
-	-	TRBV30	TRBJ2-3	CAWSRGPGRKPDTQYF	TGTGCCTGGAGTCGGGGTCCGGGAAGAAAGCCAGATACGCAGTATTTT
-	-	TRBV28	TRBJ1-1	CASRRNTEAFF	TGTGCCAGCAGACGGAACACTGAAGCTTTCTTT
-	-	TRBV6-5	TRBJ2-5	CASSRRGAETQYF	TGTGCCAGCAGTCGCCGGGGCGCGGAGACCCAGTACTTC
-	TRBD2	TRBV14	TRBJ2-3	CASSPIPSGKTDTQYF	TGTGCCAGCAGCCCCATTCCTAGCGGAAAAACAGATACGCAGTATTTT
-	TRBD1	TRBV9	TRBJ1-1	CASSYGQGLVTEAFF	TGTGCCAGCAGCTATGGACAGGGGCTTGTCACTGAAGCTTTCTTT
-	-	TRBV6-5	TRBJ2-7	CASSYSGGPSSYEQYF	TGTGCCAGCAGTTACTCCGGGGGGCCTAGCTCCTACGAGCAGTACTTC
-	-	TRBV20-1	TRBJ2-7	CSAGAYEQYF	TGCAGTGCCGGGGCCTACGAGCAGTACTTC
-	TRBD1	TRBV19	TRBJ2-6	CASSVQGESGANVLTF	TGTGCCAGTAGTGTGCAGGGGGAGTCCGGGGCCAACGTCCTGACTTTC
-	-	TRBV5-4	TRBJ2-7	CASSLGGATYEQYF	TGTGCCAGCAGCTTGGGGGGGGCAACCTACGAGCAGTACTTC
-	-	TRBV5-1	TRBJ2-2	CASSLDPGRMSGELFF	TGCGCCAGCAGCTTGGACCCAGGTAGAATGTCCGGGGAGCTGTTTTTT
-	-	TRBV5-4	TRBJ2-3	CASSLEGTDSKDTQYF	TGTGCCAGCAGCTTGGAGGGGACCGATAGCAAAGATACGCAGTATTTT
-	-	TRBV27	TRBJ2-1	CASRSQGNEQFF	TGTGCCAGCAGGTCACAGGGAAATGAGCAGTTCTTC
-	-	TRBV6-6	TRBJ1-1	CASSYSRDEAFF	TGTGCCAGCAGTTACTCGAGGGATGAAGCTTTCTTT
-	-	TRBV30	TRBJ2-5	CAWSEIAGETQYF	TGTGCCTGGAGCGAGATAGCCGGAGAGACCCAGTACTTC
-	-	TRBV2	TRBJ2-7	CASRTTLLAEQYF	TGTGCCAGCAGGACCACCCTCCTAGCCGAGCAGTACTTC
once	-	TRBV13	TRBJ1-1	CASSLAPGWTMNTEAFF	TGTGCCAGCAGCTTAGCCCCAGGGTGGACCATGAACACTGAAGCTTTCTTT
-	-	TRBV3-1/TRBV3-2	TRBJ2-2	CASSHLENTGELFF	TGTGCCAGCAGCCATCTGGAGAACACCGGGGAGCTGTTTTTT
-	TRBD2	TRBV4-1	TRBJ2-3	CASRGTSGPDTQYF	TGCGCCAGCAGGGGGACTAGCGGGCCAGATACGCAGTATTTT
-	-	TRBV7-9	TRBJ2-7	CASSLTAPHEQYF	TGTGCCAGCAGCTTGACGGCTCCCCACGAGCAGTACTTC
-	-	TRBV11-2	TRBJ2-7	CASSQRGGTGSNEQYF	TGTGCCAGCAGCCAAAGGGGCGGAACTGGGTCTAACGAGCAGTACTTC
-	-	TRBV6-5	TRBJ1-5	CASSLSRGQPQHF	TGTGCCAGCAGCTTGTCTCGGGGCCAGCCCCAGCATTTT
-	-	TRBV7-2	TRBJ1-1	CASSFTGTTEAFF	TGTGCCAGCAGCTTTACAGGTACCACTGAAGCTTTCTTT
once	-	TRBV18	TRBJ2-7	CASSPGWQGYEQYF	TGTGCCAGCTCACCAGGTTGGCAGGGCTACGAGCAGTACTTC
-	TRBD2	TRBV19	TRBJ2-3	CASSSSPIPSGSLTDTQYF	TGTGCCAGTAGTTCCAGTCCCATTCCTAGCGGGAGTCTCACAGATACGCAGTATTTT
-	TRBD2	TRBV11-2	TRBJ2-7	CASSLDPYLAGHFEQYF	TGTGCCAGCAGCTTAGATCCATATCTAGCGGGCCACTTCGAGCAGTACTTC
-	-	TRBV15	TRBJ2-1	CATRGLEAGSYNEQFF	TGTGCCACCAGGGGACTCGAGGCGGGCTCCTACAATGAGCAGTTCTTC
-	-	TRBV30	TRBJ1-3	CAWSVTLLSGNTIYF	TGTGCCTGGAGTGTCACGTTGCTCTCTGGAAACACCATATATTTT
-	-	TRBV5-5	TRBJ1-6	CASSLKSSYNSPLHF	TGTGCCAGCAGCTTGAAGAGCTCCTATAATTCACCCCTCCACTTT
-	-	TRBV6-5	TRBJ1-6	CASSYGDVRSPLHF	TGTGCCAGCAGTTACGGGGACGTTAGGTCACCCCTCCACTTT
-	-	TRBV30	TRBJ1-2	CAWSVMNYGYTF	TGTGCCTGGAGTGTGATGAACTATGGCTACACCTTC
-	TRBD1	TRBV6-5	TRBJ2-7	CASTPDRMSYEQYF	TGTGCCAGCACCCCGGACAGGATGTCCTACGAGCAGTACTTC
-	TRBD2	TRBV20-1	TRBJ2-2	CSASGLAGGPDTGELFF	TGCAGTGCTAGTGGACTAGCGGGGGGGCCGGACACCGGGGAGCTGTTTTTT
-	-	TRBV7-9	TRBJ1-1	CASSLGTEAFF	TGTGCCAGCAGCTTAGGGACTGAAGCTTTCTTT
-	TRBD1	TRBV4-3	TRBJ1-2	CASSPVQGRDGYTF	TGCGCCAGCAGCCCGGTACAGGGGAGGGATGGCTACACCTTC
once	TRBD2	TRBV7-2	TRBJ2-3	CASSFHPTSGGAGADTQYF	TGTGCCAGCAGCTTCCACCCCACTAGCGGGGGGGCCGGGGCAGATACGCAGTATTTT
-	TRBD2	TRBV5-6	TRBJ2-5	CASSLAFGAGAMGTQYF	TGTGCCAGCAGCTTGGCCTTTGGAGCGGGGGCTATGGGGACCCAGTACTTC
once	-	TRBV19	TRBJ2-3	CASSISGKGTQYF	TGTGCCAGTAGTATAAGTGGAAAGGGGACGCAGTATTTT
-	-	TRBV20-1	TRBJ2-5	CSASLGAETQYF	TGCAGTGCTAGTTTGGGGGCAGAGACCCAGTACTTC
-	TRBD1	TRBV6-6	TRBJ1-2	CASTDRGEEAYGYTF	TGTGCCAGCACGGACAGGGGGGAGGAGGCCTATGGCTACACCTTC
-	TRBD2	TRBV19	TRBJ2-2	CASNFAGGFTGELFF	TGTGCCAGTAATTTTGCGGGGGGCTTCACCGGGGAGCTGTTTTTT
-	-	TRBV4-3	TRBJ2-3	CASSQDKGVRTDTQYF	TGCGCCAGCAGCCAAGATAAGGGGGTCCGCACAGATACGCAGTATTTT
-	-	TRBV7-9	TRBJ2-7	CASSLEQLSSYEQYF	TGTGCCAGCAGCTTAGAGCAGCTGAGCTCCTACGAGCAGTACTTC
-	-	TRBV18	TRBJ2-7	CASSPPERWYEQYF	TGTGCCAGCTCACCACCGGAACGGTGGTACGAGCAGTACTTC
once	-	TRBV5-5	TRBJ2-6	CASSPITISGANVLTF	TGTGCCAGCAGCCCGATTACGATTTCTGGGGCCAACGTCCTGACTTTC
-	TRBD2	TRBV5-1	TRBJ2-5	CASSLKASGGSLETQYF	TGCGCCAGCAGCTTGAAAGCTAGCGGGGGGTCCTTAGAGACCCAGTACTTC